This T cell receptor (beta chain) was sequenced in a study of breast tumors, draining lymph nodes, adjacent tissues. The germline V gene encodes CDR1 ENHRY and CDR2 SYGVKD. Trimming left V 2 bases short and J 6 bases short, with 7 bases between. The CDR3 extends over 13 amino acids. Breast cancer patients provided tissue from their axillary draining lymph nodes. TCRdb independently ran MiXCR on the multiplex PCR reads; one entry per CDR3 protein. This sample has approximately 150,000 distinct CDR3 sequences, with approximately 29% found just once. This clonotype has a count of ten or more. The chain employs TRBV10-3 and TRBJ2-2; D is perhaps TRBD1 (6 bases). Material for sequencing was axillary lymph node tissue. This receptor was identified in a female donor with breast cancer. Some clones in this sample may be carry-over from other donors' samples. The CDR3 spells CAISETGSGELFF. CDR3 bases: TGTGCCATCAGTGAGACAGGGTCCGGGGAGCTGTTTTTT.